This TCR beta chain was captured by sequencing in a study of metastatic and nonmetastatic thyroid tumors. All patients were treatment-naive before thyroid surgery. The germline V gene has CDR1 SGHRS and CDR2 YFSETQ. This CDR3 contains 15 residues. Trimming took off 1 base at V and 2 bases at J, with 13 bases between the two ends. TCRdb re-called the PCR reads with MiXCR. The sample carries tens of thousands of clones, about 13% recorded once. The sample taken for sequencing was blood. The chain joins TRBV5-1 to TRBJ2-7, with D unclear. This TCR came from a female donor with papillary thyroid cancer or a benign thyroid nodule (not recorded which). Some clones in this sample may be carry-over from other donors' samples. The CDR3, as DNA: TGCGCCAGCAGCTTGTTAAATCCAGACGCCTACGAGCAGTACTTC. As protein: CASSLLNPDAYEQYF. Drawing the rest from reference TRBV5-1 and TRBJ2-7, the complete variable domain is KAGVTQTPRYLIKTRGQQVTLSCSPISGHRSVSWYQQTPGQGLQFLFEYFSETQRNKGNFPGRFSGRQFSNSRSEMNVSTLELGDSALYLCASSLLNPDAYEQYFGPGTRLTVT.